Presented here are 23 T cell receptor beta chains from one specimen sequenced in a study of T-cell memory formation after mild COVID-19 (dated by TCRdb to about 2021). Libraries came from 5' RACE. TCRdb lists the instrument as Illumina NovaSeq 6000. TCRdb took the public reads, trimmed them with fastp at Q25, ran MiXCR for clone calling and kept in-frame beta chains. Each entry merges the rows of one CDR3 protein and shows their most common DNA and genes. Here the sample has over 70,000 distinct CDR3 sequences; less than 15% occur a single time. The top ten clonotypes cover around 27% of the sample. Sequencing was done on a sample of PBMCs or a T cell subset sorted from them (not recorded which). These receptors came from an adult woman who had mild COVID-19 (a few samples of this study predate the infection). The sample titles of this study are shuffled in the database, so cell type and time point are left out; the donor was told from shared clones.

V gene TRBV7-9 combines with J gene TRBJ1-2; 11 bases are shared with TRBD1. Germline V gene lookup returns CDR1 SEHNR and CDR2 FQNEAQ (reference sequence). This CDR3 comprises 15 residues. The trim removed 5 bases at V and 7 bases at J, leaving 9 bases unmatched. CDR3: CASSPGRGQGVGYTF. CDR3 DNA sequence: TGTGCCAGCAGCCCTGGCCGGGGACAGGGGGTTGGCTACACCTTC.

J is TRBJ1-1 and V is TRBV5-1; TRBD1 aligns across 7 bases. The ends lost 0 bases at V and 4 bases at J; junction bases unmatched: 6. The CDR3 is 15 amino acids. Germline CDR1 is SGHRS and CDR2 is YFSETQ. CDR3 amino acids: CASSLGSTGITEAFF. CDR3 nucleotides: TGCGCCAGCAGCTTGGGGTCGACAGGGATCACTGAAGCTTTCTTT.

The chain employs TRBV24-1 and TRBJ1-1, with a weak D call TRBD1 (5 bases). The CDR3 loop spans 13 amino acids. CDR1 is KGHDR and CDR2 is SFDVKD in the germline V gene. The V and J ends lost 8 bases and 1 base respectively, with 10 bases between them. The CDR3 loop is CATNPGQNTEAFF. The CDR3 bases are TGTGCCACCAATCCGGGGCAGAACACTGAAGCTTTCTTT.

This clonotype appeared a few times. This rearrangement joins TRBV5-1 to TRBJ2-3, with unresolved D. The CDR3 has 14 residues. Germline V gene lookup returns CDR1 SGHRS and CDR2 YFSETQ. Trimming took off 0 bases at V and 4 bases at J, with 9 bases between the two ends. CDR3 DNA: TGCGCCAGCAGCTTGGGTTCGCGCCCAGATACGCAGTATTTT. Translated: CASSLGSRPDTQYF.

This clonotype was seen only a few times. The rearrangement uses TRBV6-6 and TRBJ2-3; D gene ambiguous. CDR3 size: 12 residues. Germline assignment: CDR1 MNHNY and CDR2 SVGAGI (reference sequence). The V end lost 0 bases, the J end lost 6 bases, and 4 bases lay between the germline ends. The CDR3 sequence is CASSYSSDTQYF. For the CDR3, the DNA is TGTGCCAGCAGTTACTCTTCCGATACGCAGTATTTT.

In its sample, this clonotype was seen a few times. The gene calls are TRBV4-3 and TRBJ1-1; D call uncertain. Germline assignment: CDR1 LGHNA and CDR2 YSLEER. CDR3 length: 15 residues. Trimming left V 0 bases short and J 1 base short, with 9 bases between. CDR3 loop: CASSQDQDPNTEAFF. The CDR3 coding sequence is TGCGCCAGCAGCCAAGATCAGGACCCGAACACTGAAGCTTTCTTT.

The rearrangement links TRBV13 to TRBJ2-1; D is perhaps TRBD2 (7 bases). Per the germline V gene, CDR1 is PRHDT and CDR2 is FYEKMQ (reference sequence). V gave up 2 bases and J gave up 7 bases, with 15 bases separating them. The CDR3 extends over 15 amino acids. The CDR3 bases are TGTGCCAGCAGCTTATTTTCCAGGGGAGGGAATGAGCAGTTCTTC. Its translation is CASSLFSRGGNEQFF.

In its sample, this clonotype was seen a few times. The chain carries TRBV7-6 and TRBJ2-7, with no clear D. Deletions cut 2 bases from V and 0 bases from J, with 8 bases between. The germline CDR1 and CDR2 sequences are SGHVS and FNYEAQ. This CDR3 region has 14 residues. The chain's CDR3 is CASSLQDSSYEQYF. Here the CDR3 DNA reads TGTGCCAGCAGCTTACAGGATTCCTCCTACGAGCAGTACTTC.

This clonotype appeared a few times. This rearrangement joins TRBV7-2 to TRBJ2-1; 12 nucleotides match TRBD2. Germline V gene sequence: CDR1 SGHTA, CDR2 FQGNSA. The V gene end was trimmed by 2 bases and the J gene end by 4 bases; junction bases not matched to a gene: 6. This CDR3 spans 17 amino acids. The CDR3 region has the DNA TGTGCCAGCAGCTTAATTCTAGCGGGAGGGCGGTACAATGAGCAGTTCTTC. Protein: CASSLILAGGRYNEQFF.

V and J are TRBV4-1 and TRBJ2-3; 10 bases match TRBD1. This CDR3 region has 15 residues. With 3 bases clipped from V and 5 bases from J, the junction kept 5 bases outside the gene matches. Germline V CDR1 and CDR2: MGHRA, YSYEKL. The CDR3 coding sequence is TGCGCCAGCAGCCAGAGACAGGGGGCGAGAGATACGCAGTATTTT. Protein product: CASSQRQGARDTQYF.

This clonotype was seen more than once but under ten times. This sequence joins TRBV10-3 and TRBJ2-2, with 14 positions matching TRBD2. V shed 2 bases and J 4 bases; nucleotides not matched to a gene: 9. The germline V gene has CDR1 ENHRY and CDR2 SYGVKD. The CDR3 length is 19 residues. The CDR3 here is CAISERRLAGGPSTGELFF. Here the CDR3 DNA reads TGTGCCATCAGTGAGAGGAGACTAGCGGGGGGGCCTTCCACCGGGGAGCTGTTTTTT.

The chain recombines TRBV2 with TRBJ2-3; 13 positions match TRBD2. CDR3 length: 18 amino acids. The V gene end was trimmed by 1 base and the J gene end by 0 bases; junction bases not matched to a gene: 4. The germline CDR1 and CDR2 sequences are SNHLY and FYNNEI. DNA for the CDR3: TGTGCCAGCAGTGAAGTTCAACTAGCGGGGGGGAGCACAGATACGCAGTATTTT. Translated, it gives CASSEVQLAGGSTDTQYF. The whole variable domain, filled in from reference TRBV2 and TRBJ2-3, reads EPEVTQTPSHQVTQMGQEVILRCVPISNHLYFYWYRQILGQKVEFLVSFYNNEISEKSEIFDDQFSVERPDGSNFTLKIRSTKLEDSAMYFCASSEVQLAGGSTDTQYFGPGTRLTVL.

The sample holds a few counts of this clonotype. The V gene is TRBV27, the J gene TRBJ2-1; either TRBD1 or TRBD2 may fit D (6 bases each). Trimming shortened V by 6 bases and J by 7 bases, and 13 bases separated the two germline ends. The CDR3 contains 13 residues. Germline V gives CDR1 MNHEY, CDR2 SMNVEV (reference sequence). The CDR3 protein is CASSPGAGNEQFF. Written as DNA, the CDR3 is TGTGCCAGCAGCCCAGGGGCGGGGAATGAGCAGTTCTTC.

In this sample, this clonotype turned up a few times. The chain employs TRBV12-3 or TRBV12-4 and TRBJ1-2; a possible D gene is TRBD1 (6 bases). V was cut by 4 bases and J by 8 bases, with 17 bases left in between. The CDR3 is 14 amino acids. The CDR3 DNA follows: TGTGCCAGCAGTTCCTCGACAGGCCTCGGGGGCTACACCTTC. It yields the protein CASSSSTGLGGYTF.

This clonotype turned up a few times. The chain has TRBV27 and TRBJ1-1, with D perhaps TRBD1 (5 bases). The CDR3 sequence is 15 residues long. Germline assignment: CDR1 MNHEY and CDR2 SMNVEV (reference sequence). The V end was cut by 6 bases, the J end by 0 bases, with 14 bases between. CDR3 sequence reads: CASRFSGRMNTEAFF. The CDR3 DNA sequence: TGTGCCAGCAGATTCTCAGGGAGGATGAACACTGAAGCTTTCTTT.

The chain combines TRBV3-1 with TRBJ1-4, with D possibly being TRBD1 (6 bases). V lost 0 bases and J 6 bases, leaving 14 bases between the germline ends. Germline V gene lookup returns CDR1 LGHDT and CDR2 YNNKEL (reference sequence). This CDR3 region has 16 residues. The CDR3 protein is CASSQEIGGSDEKLFF. The CDR3 DNA reads as TGTGCCAGCAGCCAAGAGATCGGGGGCTCGGATGAAAAACTGTTTTTT.

This clonotype was seen more than once but under ten times. The J gene is TRBJ2-7, the V gene TRBV12-3 or TRBV12-4, with D perhaps TRBD1 or TRBD2 (5 bases each). The CDR3 runs 13 residues. Trimming removed 8 bases at V and 2 bases at J, with 13 bases between. The chain's CDR3 is CASSGTVAYEQYF. DNA of the CDR3: TGTGCCAGCTCCGGGACGGTTGCCTACGAGCAGTACTTC.

In this sample, this clonotype turned up a few times. This chain connects TRBV6-5 to TRBJ1-2; possibly TRBD1 for D (6 bases). The CDR3 runs 16 residues. Germline CDR1 and CDR2: MNHEY and SVGAGI. The V gene lost 4 bases and the J gene lost 4 bases, with 19 bases spanning the gap. The CDR3 region is CASSSLRGEVFYGYTF. The CDR3 DNA follows: TGTGCCAGCAGTTCTCTCAGGGGCGAGGTTTTCTATGGCTACACCTTC.

In this sample, this clonotype turned up a few times. V usage is TRBV4-1 and J usage is TRBJ2-7, with 9 bases fitting TRBD2. The CDR3 spans 17 residues. Germline V gives CDR1 MGHRA, CDR2 YSYEKL. Trimming removed 1 base from V and 1 base from J; junction bases left unmatched: 8. CDR3 in amino acids: CASSQVTLAGTSYEQYF. CDR3 bases: TGCGCCAGCAGCCAAGTTACGCTAGCGGGGACTTCCTACGAGCAGTACTTC.

The sample holds a few counts of this clonotype. The chain is built from TRBV11-2 and TRBJ1-1, with D maybe TRBD1 (5 bases). Trimming removed 0 bases from V and 6 bases from J, with 11 bases in between. Germline V gene lookup returns CDR1 SGHAT and CDR2 FQNNGV. The CDR3 covers 14 residues. In DNA, the CDR3 is TGTGCCAGCAGCTTAGAATTAGTGGGGCCTGAAGCTTTCTTT. Protein sequence: CASSLELVGPEAFF.

The chain recombines TRBV7-9 with TRBJ1-5; a possible D gene is TRBD1 (5 bases). The CDR3 loop spans 14 amino acids. Germline loops: CDR1 SEHNR, CDR2 FQNEAQ (reference sequence). Trimming took off 2 bases at V and 3 bases at J, with 8 bases between the two ends. The CDR3 DNA follows: TGTGCCAGCAGCTTACCTGGGGCCAATCAGCCCCAGCATTTT. Its translation is CASSLPGANQPQHF.

This clonotype was observed a handful of times. The chain has TRBV29-1 and TRBJ1-2, with a tentative D call TRBD1 (5 bases). V lost 5 bases, J lost 5 bases, and 15 bases lay in between. Germline loops: CDR1 SQVTM, CDR2 ANQGSEA. This CDR3 is 13 amino acids long. CDR3 residues: CSVYSGTLYGYTF. In nucleotides, the CDR3 is TGCAGCGTTTATTCCGGGACCCTTTATGGCTACACCTTC. Combining the CDR3 with reference TRBV29-1 and TRBJ1-2 gives the whole variable domain SAVISQKPSRDICQRGTSLTIQCQVDSQVTMMFWYRQQPGQSLTLIATANQGSEATYESGFVIDKFPISRPNLTFSTLTVSNMSPEDSSIYLCSVYSGTLYGYTFGSGTRLTVV.

This clonotype was detected a few times. This chain links TRBV29-1 with TRBJ1-4; a possible D gene is TRBD1 (6 bases). CDR1 and CDR2 from the germline V gene are SQVTM and ANQGSEA. The CDR3 contains 16 residues. The V and J ends lost 6 bases and 4 bases respectively, with 21 bases between them. In DNA form, the CDR3 reads TGCAGCGTGCCGGGGGGCTCCGAATCCTTTAATGAAAAACTGTTTTTT. Protein sequence: CSVPGGSESFNEKLFF.